The rows below give T cell receptor beta chains drawn from one sample of a study of blood T cells in healthy people across ages. From the 5' RACE reads, TCRdb called clonotypes with MiXCR, one entry per CDR3 protein. The sample yields just under 750,000 distinct CDR3 sequences, roughly 20% seen once. Specimen: blood. All receptors derive from an older man in good health. CDR3s include the opening cysteine and the closing phenylalanine or tryptophan. Fields, in order: J gene, D gene, clone size, V gene, CDR3 length, CDR3 protein, CDR3 DNA. The D gene is left open where the match is weak. Rows give clone size only sometimes, using once, few, many, or a class for an expanded clone.

TRBJ2-3 | NA | NA | TRBV6-5 | 11 | CASQGVDTQYF | TGTGCCAGCCAAGGGGTAGATACGCAGTATTTT
TRBJ1-2 | NA | few | TRBV3-1 | 13 | CASSAGQPYGYTF | TGTGCCAGCTCAGCAGGGCAGCCCTATGGCTACACCTTC
TRBJ1-6 | NA | few | TRBV7-2 | 16 | CASSLSPSSYNSPLHF | TGTGCCAGCAGCTTAAGTCCTAGCTCCTATAATTCACCCCTCCACTTT
TRBJ1-2 | NA | few | TRBV9 | 12 | CASSAVGWGYTF | TGTGCCAGCAGCGCAGTCGGTTGGGGCTACACCTTC
TRBJ2-3 | NA | NA | TRBV12-3/TRBV12-4 | 12 | CASSSSPDTQYF | TGTGCCAGCAGTTCTAGCCCAGATACGCAGTATTTT
TRBJ1-2 | TRBD1 | NA | TRBV6-5 | 15 | CASSYDREHNYGYTF | TGTGCCAGCAGTTATGACAGGGAGCATAACTATGGCTACACCTTC
TRBJ1-4 | NA | NA | TRBV27 | 19 | CASSLSRRDQVPTNEKLFF | TGTGCCAGCAGTTTATCGAGACGGGATCAAGTCCCAACTAATGAAAAACTGTTTTTT
TRBJ2-5 | TRBD2 | NA | TRBV3-1 | 15 | CASSHPTSGSETQYF | TGTGCCAGCAGCCACCCGACTAGCGGGAGCGAGACCCAGTACTTC
TRBJ2-1 | TRBD2 | few | TRBV25-1 | 14 | CASSEWGGNNEQFF | TGTGCCAGCAGTGAATGGGGGGGTAACAATGAGCAGTTCTTC
TRBJ2-7 | NA | NA | TRBV18 | 11 | CASSNINEQYF | TGTGCCAGCTCCAATATCAACGAGCAGTACTTC